Each of the 15 T cell receptor beta chains below was sequenced from the same sample in a study of beta chain features in type 1 diabetes. The authors reverse transcribed all of the isolated RNA, so sequencing captured expressed TCRB transcripts. Profiled with immunoSEQ multiplex PCR; TCRdb holds only in-frame clones, not every one. The sample carries about 220,000 clones, 9.5% to 13% recorded once. The sequencing input was central memory CD4+ T cells from blood. These receptors all come from a man in his late teens or twenties in good health.

This clone was observed a handful of times. The gene calls are TRBV7-2 and TRBJ2-7; 7 bases are a match to TRBD1. CDR3 length: 13 amino acids. J was trimmed by 1 base and V by 5 bases; bases with no gene match: 2. Per germline, CDR1 SGHTA and CDR2 FQGNSA. The CDR3 loop is CASSRTGSYEQYF. DNA of the CDR3: TGTGCCAGCAGCCGGACAGGTTCCTACGAGCAGTACTTC.

This chain joins TRBV6-1 and TRBJ2-7; maybe TRBD1 (5 bases). Germline V gives CDR1 MNHNS, CDR2 SASEGT. The CDR3 covers 12 residues. Trimming took 5 bases from V and 6 from J, leaving 11 bases between them. CDR3 loop: CASSSTVIEQYF. The CDR3 DNA reads as TGTGCCAGCAGTTCGACAGTCATCGAGCAGTACTTC.

V and J are TRBV7-2 and TRBJ2-3; D possibly corresponds to TRBD1 (5 bases). Between the trimmed V and J ends, which lost 5 bases and 2 bases, there was a span of 17 bases. The germline CDR1 and CDR2 sequences are SGHTA and FQGNSA. CDR3 length: 16 amino acids. CDR3 residues: CASSPGRAPLTDTQYF. DNA for the CDR3: TGTGCCAGCAGCCCAGGCAGGGCCCCACTCACAGATACGCAGTATTTT.

This chain links TRBV20-1 with TRBJ1-5; D is undetermined. Germline V gives CDR1 DFQATT, CDR2 SNEGSKA (reference sequence). CDR3 length: 11 residues. V lost 0 bases and J lost 5, with 2 bases in between. In DNA, the CDR3 is TGCAGTGCTAGAGATGATCAGCCCCAGCATTTT. This translates into CSARDDQPQHF.

This clone was recorded a few times. V usage is TRBV27 and J usage is TRBJ1-3; a weak D match, TRBD1 (6 bases). The CDR3 length is 15 residues. Germline CDR1 and CDR2: MNHEY and SMNVEV (reference sequence). V lost 6 bases and J 2 bases, leaving 14 bases between the germline ends. CDR3 bases: TGTGCCAGCAGAGCCGGGACATCGGCTGGAAACACCATATATTTT. As protein: CASRAGTSAGNTIYF.

The chain employs TRBV7-2 and TRBJ2-3; D is possibly TRBD2 (5 bases). V shed 4 bases and J shed 2 bases, with 10 bases lying between them. The germline V gene has CDR1 SGHTA and CDR2 FQGNSA. The CDR3 runs 14 residues. CDR3 loop: CASSYRRDTDTQYF. The CDR3 DNA reads as TGTGCCAGCAGCTACCGCCGGGACACAGATACGCAGTATTTT.

This clone came up a few times. The chain combines TRBV7-2 with TRBJ1-2, with D hard to call. V gave up 7 bases and J gave up 2 bases, with 11 bases separating them. This CDR3 is built from 13 residues. Germline CDR1 reads SGHTA; CDR2 reads FQGNSA. CDR3 protein: CASTLVSNYGYTF. The DNA of the CDR3 is TGTGCCAGCACTCTTGTCAGCAACTATGGCTACACCTTC.

The gene calls are TRBV5-4 and TRBJ1-2; 8 positions match TRBD1. The CDR3 totals 15 residues. Germline V lookup: CDR1 SGHNT, CDR2 YYREEE (reference sequence). V shed 4 bases, J shed 4 bases, and the junction held 9 bases outside the gene matches. The CDR3 reads CASSARQGTTYGYTF. The CDR3 nucleotides read TGTGCCAGCAGCGCAAGACAGGGGACGACCTATGGCTACACCTTC.

The chain joins TRBV30 to TRBJ2-3; 9 nucleotides agree with TRBD1. CDR3 length: 14 residues. J was trimmed by 2 bases and V by 6 bases; bases with no gene match: 6. Germline V gene lookup returns CDR1 GTSNPN and CDR2 SVGIG (reference sequence). CDR3 region: CACTDRGFTDTQYF. The DNA of the CDR3 is TGTGCCTGCACTGACAGGGGGTTCACAGATACGCAGTATTTT. Variable domain in full (rest from reference TRBV30 and TRBJ2-3): SQTIHQWPATLVQPVGSPLSLECTVEGTSNPNLYWYRQAAGRGLQLLFYSVGIGQISSEVPQNLSASRPQDRQFILSSKKLLLSDSGFYLCACTDRGFTDTQYFGPGTRLTVL.

This clone was picked up a small number of times. This sequence joins TRBV2 and TRBJ2-7, with 12 positions matching TRBD1. Germline CDR1 is SNHLY and CDR2 is FYNNEI. J gave up 5 bases and V 3 bases, and 5 bases lay outside the gene matches. CDR3 length: 15 amino acids. The CDR3 region has the DNA TGTGCCAGCAGTGATGCCGGGACAGGGGGCCACGAGCAGTACTTC. Protein product: CASSDAGTGGHEQYF.

This clone came up a few times. The genes are TRBV28 and TRBJ1-4, with 12 bases that match TRBD1. CDR1 and CDR2 from the germline V gene are MDHEN and SYDVKM. The CDR3 has 14 amino acids. V lost 5 bases and J lost 8; bases outside the gene matches: 3. CDR3 nucleotides: TGTGCCAGCAGTGGGACAGGGGGCTGGGAAAAACTGTTTTTT. Translation: CASSGTGGWEKLFF.

In its sample, this clone was seen many times. The J gene is TRBJ2-5, the V gene TRBV5-6; D remains unclear. Germline CDR1 reads SGHDT; CDR2 reads YYEEEE. V gave up 1 base and J gave up 7 bases, with 11 bases separating them. The CDR3 is 13 residues long. The CDR3 DNA is TGTGCCAGCAGCTTGCGTGGGATAGGGACCCAGTACTTC. It yields the protein CASSLRGIGTQYF.

This clone was detected only a few times. The V gene is TRBV10-3, the J gene TRBJ1-2; D is unclear. Per germline, CDR1 ENHRY and CDR2 SYGVKD. The CDR3 has 13 amino acids. Deletions cut 7 bases from V and 1 base from J, with 10 bases between. The chain's CDR3 is CAIKSGDNYGYTF. The CDR3 DNA reads TGTGCCATCAAATCAGGCGATAACTATGGCTACACCTTC.

This clone was observed a handful of times. The chain recombines TRBV7-3 with TRBJ1-1; D might be TRBD1 (6 bases). Germline lookup yields CDR1 SGHTA and CDR2 FQGTGA. The CDR3 runs 16 residues. Trimming removed 0 bases at V and 5 bases at J, with 16 bases between. The CDR3 DNA reads as TGTGCCAGCAGCTTAACTGCTCGTGGGGGCCAAACTGAAGCTTTCTTT. Its translation is CASSLTARGGQTEAFF.

This clone was found many times. The chain carries TRBV28 and TRBJ1-1; 7 bases fit TRBD1. The germline V gene has CDR1 MDHEN and CDR2 SYDVKM. V was clipped by 7 bases and J by 0 bases; unmatched bases: 8. This CDR3 contains 15 residues. CDR3 nucleotides: TGTGCCAGCATCTCGACAGGGCCCATGAACACTGAAGCTTTCTTT. This gives the protein CASISTGPMNTEAFF.